This T cell receptor beta chain was documented in a study of T cells in women clearing cervical HPV infection. Profiling relied on immunoSEQ multiplex PCR, and the TCRdb table lists in-frame clones only, not all of them. This sample's clone table lists over 25,000 clones. Germline-derived CDR1 and CDR2 are SGHNT and YYREEE (reference sequence). This CDR3 has 15 amino acids. The study, taken as a whole, reports: Repertoire richness, not evenness, was significantly elevated in CIN3+ cases versus controls.

Concerning this clone itself: Antigen specificity is unknown. The CDR3 extends 3 residues past the end of the read, so its final part is completed from the germline J gene.

Sequenced sample: blood buffy coat. This clonotype was obtained from a woman aged 18 to 75 with a cervical HPV16 infection that either progressed to CIN3+ or cleared (not recorded which). The chain couples TRBV5-4 to TRBJ2-2, with D perhaps matching TRBD1 (5 bases). The CDR3 loop reads CASSFRGRANEKLFF. CDR3 DNA (partial): TGTGCCAGCAGCTTTAGAGGCAGGGCAAACGAAAAG. Full variable domain (missing parts from reference TRBV5-4 and TRBJ2-2): ETGVTQSPTHLIKTRGQQVTLRCSSQSGHNTVSWYQQALGQGPQFIFQYYREEENGRGNFPPRFSGLQFPNYSSELNVNALELDDSALYLCASSFRGRANEKLFFGEGSRLTVL.